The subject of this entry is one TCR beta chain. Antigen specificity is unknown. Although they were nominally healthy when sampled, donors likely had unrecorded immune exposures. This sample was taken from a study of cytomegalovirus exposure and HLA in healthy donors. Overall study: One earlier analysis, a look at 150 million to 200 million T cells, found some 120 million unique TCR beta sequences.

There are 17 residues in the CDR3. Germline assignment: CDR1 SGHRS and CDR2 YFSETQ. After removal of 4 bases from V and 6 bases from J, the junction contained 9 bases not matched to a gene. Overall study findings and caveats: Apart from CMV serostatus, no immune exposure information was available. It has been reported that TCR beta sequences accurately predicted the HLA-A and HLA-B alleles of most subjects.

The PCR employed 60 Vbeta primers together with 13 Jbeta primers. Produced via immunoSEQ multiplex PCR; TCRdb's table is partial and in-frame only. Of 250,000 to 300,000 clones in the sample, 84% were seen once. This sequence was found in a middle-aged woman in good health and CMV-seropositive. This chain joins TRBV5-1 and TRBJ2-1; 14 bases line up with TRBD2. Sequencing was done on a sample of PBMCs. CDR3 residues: CASSPRLAGGQRNEQFF. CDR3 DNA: TGCGCCAGCAGCCCAAGACTAGCGGGAGGGCAACGCAATGAGCAGTTCTTC.